This TCR beta chain was obtained from a study of CD4 T cells in relation to SARS-CoV-2 and coronaviruses. Study as a whole: TCR beta CDR3s were sequenced after roughly 10-day antigen culture of PBMCs. General study points: Crossreactive clones expanded significantly less to SARS-CoV-2 than monoreactive clones.

The CDR3 consists of 16 residues. V gave up 5 bases and J gave up 0 bases, with 14 bases separating them. Per the germline V gene, CDR1 is LNHDA and CDR2 is SQIVND (reference sequence). Turning to this clone: Antigen specificity is unknown.

Before the COVID-19 pandemic, during about 2010-2018, CD4+ T cells were taken from unexposed donors. CD4+ T cells were isolated from the cells after more than 8 days of culture. Method: immunoSEQ multiplex PCR; TCRdb's copy keeps in-frame clones and lacks some. The profile shows 15,000 to 20,000 clones, around 78% of them singletons. J is TRBJ2-1 and V is TRBV19; the D gene is possibly TRBD1 (6 bases). The source is a human donor in good health. The sequencing sample was made of CD4+ T cells from PBMCs, cultured in vitro. Here the CDR3 reads CASSPSGTNSYNEQFF. Written as DNA, the CDR3 is TGTGCCAGTAGTCCGTCCGGGACAAACTCCTACAATGAGCAGTTCTTC.